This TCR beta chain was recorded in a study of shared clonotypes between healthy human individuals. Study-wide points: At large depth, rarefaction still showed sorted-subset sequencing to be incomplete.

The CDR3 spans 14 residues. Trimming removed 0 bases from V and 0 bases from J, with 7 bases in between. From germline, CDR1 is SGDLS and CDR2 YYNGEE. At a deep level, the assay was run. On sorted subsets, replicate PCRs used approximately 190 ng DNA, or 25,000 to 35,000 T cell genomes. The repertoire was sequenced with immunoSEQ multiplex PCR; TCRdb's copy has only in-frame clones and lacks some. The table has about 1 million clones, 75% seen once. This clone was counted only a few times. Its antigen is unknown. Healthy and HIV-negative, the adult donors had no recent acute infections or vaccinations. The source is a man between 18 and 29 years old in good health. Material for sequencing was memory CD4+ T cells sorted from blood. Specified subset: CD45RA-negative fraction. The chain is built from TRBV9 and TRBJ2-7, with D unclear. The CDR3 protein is CASSVARNSYEQYF. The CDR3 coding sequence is TGTGCCAGCAGCGTAGCAAGGAACTCCTACGAGCAGTACTTC.